Listed below are T cell receptor beta chains from one sample, sequenced in a study of control samples from healthy donors and cancer patients. Here immunoSEQ multiplex PCR was the method, and the copy in TCRdb shows in-frame clones only, minus some. The data contain tens of thousands of clones, roughly 92% of them singletons. Sequencing used blood. Receptors originate from a man aged 25-45 years in good health. Both conserved end residues are part of each CDR3. A D gene is named only where the DNA matches it firmly. Size values are once, few and many counts, or a class for expanded clones, and some rows have none.

V	J	size	D	CDR3	DNA
TRBV6-6	TRBJ1-5	-	-	CASSYVVSNQPQHF	TGTGCCAGCAGTTACGTAGTTAGCAATCAGCCCCAGCATTTT
TRBV19	TRBJ1-3	-	-	CASSIQAAAGNTIYF	TGTGCCAGTAGTATTCAGGCGGCGGCTGGAAACACCATATATTTT
TRBV3-1/TRBV3-2	TRBJ1-1	-	-	CASSLGVTEAFF	TGTGCCAGCAGCCTTGGGGTCACTGAAGCTTTCTTT
TRBV5-6	TRBJ1-2	-	-	CASSAGRGNYGYTF	TGTGCCAGCAGCGCCGGGAGGGGAAACTATGGCTACACCTTC
TRBV28	TRBJ1-1	once	-	CASSSPGMNTEAFF	TGTGCCAGCAGTTCCCCGGGGATGAACACTGAAGCTTTCTTT
TRBV19	TRBJ1-2	-	TRBD1	CASSIGGQVRTNYGYTF	TGTGCCAGTAGTATCGGGGGACAGGTGAGGACTAACTATGGCTACACCTTC
TRBV9	TRBJ2-3	-	-	CASSLTWDPNFADTQYF	TGTGCCAGCAGTCTAACTTGGGACCCAAACTTTGCGGATACGCAGTATTTT
TRBV7-9	TRBJ1-1	-	-	CAASNRSGTEAFF	TGTGCCGCTTCTAATCGGAGCGGCACTGAAGCTTTCTTT
TRBV30	TRBJ2-7	-	TRBD1	CAWSGQGAYEQYF	TGTGCCTGGAGTGGACAGGGAGCCTACGAGCAGTACTTC
TRBV5-1	TRBJ1-4	-	-	CASSLGQPLEKLFF	TGCGCCAGCAGCTTGGGCCAGCCCCTTGAAAAACTGTTTTTT
TRBV7-9	TRBJ2-7	-	TRBD1	CASSPPGQGYEQYF	TGTGCCAGCAGCCCTCCGGGACAGGGTTACGAGCAGTACTTC
TRBV19	TRBJ2-2	-	-	CASNSRENTGELFF	TGTGCCAGTAACTCCAGGGAGAACACCGGGGAGCTGTTTTTT
TRBV19	TRBJ1-2	-	TRBD1	CASSMGQGSYGYTF	TGTGCCAGTAGTATGGGACAGGGATCGTATGGCTACACCTTC
TRBV19	TRBJ2-1	once	TRBD2	CASSIVAGVANEQFF	TGTGCCAGTAGTATAGTAGCGGGAGTGGCCAATGAGCAGTTCTTC
TRBV10-3	TRBJ2-1	-	TRBD1	CAISNGTVNEQFF	TGTGCCATCAGTAATGGGACAGTTAATGAGCAGTTCTTC
TRBV9	TRBJ2-3	-	-	CASSPLTGQQYF	TGTGCCAGCAGCCCATTGACAGGACAGCAGTATTTT
TRBV5-5	TRBJ1-3	once	TRBD1	CASSLDRGAGNTIYF	TGTGCCAGCAGTTTGGACAGGGGAGCTGGAAACACCATATATTTT
TRBV3-1/TRBV3-2	TRBJ1-1	-	-	CASSQVNRVGAFF	TGTGCCAGCAGCCAAGTTAACAGGGTTGGAGCTTTCTTT
TRBV19	TRBJ1-1	once	-	CASSSSASSTEAFF	TGTGCCAGTAGTTCCTCCGCATCGAGCACTGAAGCTTTCTTT
TRBV27	TRBJ1-1	-	-	CASSGQKETEAFF	TGTGCCAGCAGCGGACAGAAAGAGACTGAAGCTTTCTTT
TRBV7-9	TRBJ2-5	once	TRBD1	CASSLGTGEETQYF	TGTGCCAGCAGCTTAGGGACAGGGGAAGAGACCCAGTACTTC
TRBV7-6	TRBJ1-1	-	-	CASSLEGVRNTEAFF	TGTGCCAGCAGCTTAGAAGGGGTCAGGAACACTGAAGCTTTCTTT
TRBV7-2	TRBJ1-2	-	-	CASSLSVNRVNLGYTF	TGTGCCAGCAGCTTATCTGTTAACAGGGTAAATCTGGGCTACACCTTC
TRBV6-2/TRBV6-3	TRBJ2-1	-	TRBD1	CASSLDRVYNEQFF	TGTGCCAGCAGTTTAGACAGGGTATACAATGAGCAGTTCTTC